This T cell receptor beta chain was identified during a study of shared clonotypes between healthy human individuals. Free of recent acute infections or vaccinations, the donors were healthy HIV-negative adults. A split of CD4+ cells into CD45RA+ naive and CD45RA-negative memory subsets was performed. Every subset had its genomic DNA shared out evenly among several immunoSEQ plates. The authors loaded 200 ng DNA, tens of thousands of T cell genomes, into sorted-subset replicate PCRs. This table comes from immunoSEQ multiplex PCR, and its TCRdb copy is limited to in-frame clones, with some not included. The sample yields over a million clones, roughly 97% seen once. The V end lost 0 bases, the J end lost 3 bases, and 5 bases lay between the germline ends. The CDR3 is 13 residues long. Germline-derived CDR1 and CDR2 are SGHVS and FQNEAQ.

V gene TRBV7-8 combines with J gene TRBJ1-1; D not resolved. The sequencing input was naive CD4+ T cells sorted from blood. The subset here: CD45RA+ positively selected. The origin of this receptor is a man aged 25-45 years in good health. The CDR3 DNA reads as TGTGCCAGCAGCTTAGCCGGGTACACTGAAGCTTTCTTT. As protein: CASSLAGYTEAFF.